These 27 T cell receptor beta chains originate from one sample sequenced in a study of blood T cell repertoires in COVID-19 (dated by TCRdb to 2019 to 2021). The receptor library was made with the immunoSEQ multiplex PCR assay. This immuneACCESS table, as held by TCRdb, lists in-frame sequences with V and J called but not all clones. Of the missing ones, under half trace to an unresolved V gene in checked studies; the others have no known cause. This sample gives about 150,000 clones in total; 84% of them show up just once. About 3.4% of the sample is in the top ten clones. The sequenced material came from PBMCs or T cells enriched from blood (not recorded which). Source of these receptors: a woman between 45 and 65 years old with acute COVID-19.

CDR3 sequence (DNA): TGTGCCACCAGTGACCCGGGACTAGCGGGAGGGAAACCCTACAATGAGCAGTTCTTC. Protein sequence: CATSDPGLAGGKPYNEQFF. The V and J genes are TRBV24-1 and TRBJ2-1, with TRBD2 matching over 16 bases. The CDR3 loop spans 19 amino acids. Germline assignment: CDR1 KGHDR and CDR2 SFDVKD. Losses at the gene ends were 4 bases for V and 2 bases for J; bases not matched to a gene: 7.

CDR3 DNA sequence: TGTGCCAGCACTATCGGGACAGGGTTGTACACTGAAGCTTTCTTT. It is translated as CASTIGTGLYTEAFF. The genes are TRBV18 and TRBJ1-1, with 9 bases fitting TRBD1. Unmatched junction bases numbered 10, after V lost 8 bases and J lost 3 bases. Germline CDR1 is KGHSH and CDR2 is LQKENI. The CDR3 totals 15 residues. The full variable domain, in which reference TRBV18 and TRBJ1-1 provide the parts outside the CDR3, is NAGVMQNPRHLVRRRGQEARLRCSPMKGHSHVYWYRQLPEEGLKFMVYLQKENIIDESGMPKERFSAEFPKEGPSILRIQQVVRGDSAAYFCASTIGTGLYTEAFFGQGTRLTVV.

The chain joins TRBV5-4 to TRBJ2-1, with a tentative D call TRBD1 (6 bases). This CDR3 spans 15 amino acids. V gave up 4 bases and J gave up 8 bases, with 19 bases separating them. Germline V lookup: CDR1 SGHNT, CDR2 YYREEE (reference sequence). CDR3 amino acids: CASSPAGTRRYEQFF. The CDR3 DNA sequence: TGTGCCAGCAGCCCTGCCGGGACACGACGCTATGAGCAGTTCTTC.

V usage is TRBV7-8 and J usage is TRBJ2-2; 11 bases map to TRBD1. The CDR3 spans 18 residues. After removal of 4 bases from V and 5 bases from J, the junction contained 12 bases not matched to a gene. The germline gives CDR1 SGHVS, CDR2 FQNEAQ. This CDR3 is CASSSSPRRDRGTGELFF. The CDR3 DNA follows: TGTGCCAGCAGCTCCTCCCCCCGCCGGGACAGGGGGACCGGGGAGCTGTTTTTT.

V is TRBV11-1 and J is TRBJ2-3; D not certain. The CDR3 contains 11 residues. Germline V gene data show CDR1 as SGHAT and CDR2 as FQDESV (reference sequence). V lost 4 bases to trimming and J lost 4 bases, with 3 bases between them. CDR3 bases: TGTGCCAGCAGCTCGGCAGATACGCAGTATTTT. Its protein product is CASSSADTQYF.

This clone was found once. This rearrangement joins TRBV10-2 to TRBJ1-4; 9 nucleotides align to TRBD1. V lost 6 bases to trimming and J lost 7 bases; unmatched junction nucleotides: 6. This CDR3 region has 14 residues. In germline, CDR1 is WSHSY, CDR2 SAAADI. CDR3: CASRGQGSLEKLFF. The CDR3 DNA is TGCGCCAGCAGGGGACAGGGCTCACTTGAAAAACTGTTTTTT.

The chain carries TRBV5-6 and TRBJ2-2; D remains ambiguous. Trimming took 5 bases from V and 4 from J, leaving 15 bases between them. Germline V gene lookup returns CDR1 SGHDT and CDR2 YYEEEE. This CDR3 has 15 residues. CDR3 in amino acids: CASRPYGVPTGELFF. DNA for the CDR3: TGTGCCAGCAGACCCTACGGAGTGCCCACCGGGGAGCTGTTTTTT.

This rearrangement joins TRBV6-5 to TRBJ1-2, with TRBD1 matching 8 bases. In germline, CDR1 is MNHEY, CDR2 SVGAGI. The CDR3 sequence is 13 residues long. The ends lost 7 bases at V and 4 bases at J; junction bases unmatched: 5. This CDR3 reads CASIRQGTYGYTF. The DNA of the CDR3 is TGTGCCAGCATTAGACAGGGGACCTATGGCTACACCTTC.

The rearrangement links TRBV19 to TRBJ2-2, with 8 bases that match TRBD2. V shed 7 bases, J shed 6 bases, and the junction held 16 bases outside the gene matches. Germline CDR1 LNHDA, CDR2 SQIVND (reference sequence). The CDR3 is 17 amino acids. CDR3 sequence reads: CASTSALSGSIAGELFF. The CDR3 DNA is TGTGCCAGTACCTCTGCCTTAAGCGGGAGTATCGCCGGGGAGCTGTTTTTT.

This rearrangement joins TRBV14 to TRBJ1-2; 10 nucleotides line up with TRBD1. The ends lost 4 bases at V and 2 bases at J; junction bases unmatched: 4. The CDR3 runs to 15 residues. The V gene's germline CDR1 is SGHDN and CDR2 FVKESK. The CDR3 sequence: CASSPGQGFNYGYTF. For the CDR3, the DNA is TGTGCCAGCAGCCCGGGACAGGGGTTCAACTATGGCTACACCTTC.

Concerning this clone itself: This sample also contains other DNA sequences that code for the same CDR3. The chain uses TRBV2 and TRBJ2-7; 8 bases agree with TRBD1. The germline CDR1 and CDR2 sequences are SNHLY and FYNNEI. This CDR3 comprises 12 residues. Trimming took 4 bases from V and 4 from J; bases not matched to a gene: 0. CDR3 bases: TGTGCCAGCAGTGGACAGGGGTACGAGCAGTACTTC. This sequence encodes CASSGQGYEQYF.

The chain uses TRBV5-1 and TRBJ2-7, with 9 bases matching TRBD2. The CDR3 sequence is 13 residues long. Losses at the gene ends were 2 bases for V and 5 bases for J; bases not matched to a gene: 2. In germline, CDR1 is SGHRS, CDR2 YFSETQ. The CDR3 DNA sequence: TGCGCCAGCAGCTTAGCGGGAGGCAACGAGCAGTACTTC. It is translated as CASSLAGGNEQYF. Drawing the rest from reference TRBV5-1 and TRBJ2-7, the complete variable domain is KAGVTQTPRYLIKTRGQQVTLSCSPISGHRSVSWYQQTPGQGLQFLFEYFSETQRNKGNFPGRFSGRQFSNSRSEMNVSTLELGDSALYLCASSLAGGNEQYFGPGTRLTVT.

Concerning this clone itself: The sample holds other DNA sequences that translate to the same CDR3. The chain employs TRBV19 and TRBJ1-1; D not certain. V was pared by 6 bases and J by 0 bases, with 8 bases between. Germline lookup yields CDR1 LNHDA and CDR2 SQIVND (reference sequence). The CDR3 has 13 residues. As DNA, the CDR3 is TGTGCCAGTAGCAATACAGTGAACACTGAAGCTTTCTTT. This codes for CASSNTVNTEAFF.

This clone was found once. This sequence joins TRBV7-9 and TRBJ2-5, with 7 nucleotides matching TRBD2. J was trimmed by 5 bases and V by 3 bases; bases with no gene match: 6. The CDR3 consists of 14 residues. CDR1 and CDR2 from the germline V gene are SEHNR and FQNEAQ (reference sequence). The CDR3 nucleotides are TGTGCCAGCAGCTTTCCAGCGGGAAGCGAGACCCAGTACTTC. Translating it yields CASSFPAGSETQYF. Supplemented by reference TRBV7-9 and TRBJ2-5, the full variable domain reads DTGVSQNPRHKITKRGQNVTFRCDPISEHNRLYWYRQTLGQGPEFLTYFQNEAQLEKSRLLSDRFSAERPKGSFSTLEIQRTEQGDSAMYLCASSFPAGSETQYFGPGTRLLVL.

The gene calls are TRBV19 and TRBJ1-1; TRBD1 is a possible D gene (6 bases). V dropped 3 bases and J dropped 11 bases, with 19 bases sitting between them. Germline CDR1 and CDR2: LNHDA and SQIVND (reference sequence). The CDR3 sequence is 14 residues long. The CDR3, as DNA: TGTGCCAGTAGTATCCAACCGGACAGTCAGAGGGCTTTCTTT. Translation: CASSIQPDSQRAFF.

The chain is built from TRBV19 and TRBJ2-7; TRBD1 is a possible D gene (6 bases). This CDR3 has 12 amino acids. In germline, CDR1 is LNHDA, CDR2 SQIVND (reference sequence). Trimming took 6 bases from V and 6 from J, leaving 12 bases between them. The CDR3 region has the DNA TGTGCCAGTAGACAAGGACAGCTCGAGCAGTACTTC. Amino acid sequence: CASRQGQLEQYF. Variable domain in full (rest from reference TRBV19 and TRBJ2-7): DGGITQSPKYLFRKEGQNVTLSCEQNLNHDAMYWYRQDPGQGLRLIYYSQIVNDFQKGDIAEGYSVSREKKESFPLTVTSAQKNPTAFYLCASRQGQLEQYFGPGTRLTVT.

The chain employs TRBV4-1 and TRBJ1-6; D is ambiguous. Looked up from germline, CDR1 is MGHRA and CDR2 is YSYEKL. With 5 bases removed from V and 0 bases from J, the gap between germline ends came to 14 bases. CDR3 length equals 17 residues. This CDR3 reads CASSFTPASSYNSPLHF. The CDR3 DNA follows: TGCGCCAGCAGCTTCACCCCCGCGAGCTCCTATAATTCACCCCTCCACTTT.

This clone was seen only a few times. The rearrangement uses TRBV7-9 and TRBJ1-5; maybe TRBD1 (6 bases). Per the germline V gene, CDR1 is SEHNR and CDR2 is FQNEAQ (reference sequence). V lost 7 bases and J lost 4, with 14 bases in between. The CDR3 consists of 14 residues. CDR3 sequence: CASTLRQGNQPQHF. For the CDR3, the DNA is TGTGCCAGCACATTAAGGCAGGGGAATCAGCCCCAGCATTTT.

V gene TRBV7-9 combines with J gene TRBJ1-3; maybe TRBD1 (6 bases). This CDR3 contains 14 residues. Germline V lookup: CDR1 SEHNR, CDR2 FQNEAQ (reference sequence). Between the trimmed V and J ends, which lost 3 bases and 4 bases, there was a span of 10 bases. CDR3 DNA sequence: TGTGCCAGCAGCTTCTGGGGGCGCGGAAACACCATATATTTT. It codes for CASSFWGRGNTIYF.

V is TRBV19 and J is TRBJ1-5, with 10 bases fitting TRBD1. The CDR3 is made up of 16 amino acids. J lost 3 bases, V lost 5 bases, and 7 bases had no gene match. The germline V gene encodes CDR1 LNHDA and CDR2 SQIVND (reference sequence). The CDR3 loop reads CASSFEGQGTNQPQHF. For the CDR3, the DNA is TGTGCCAGTAGTTTTGAGGGACAGGGGACCAATCAGCCCCAGCATTTT. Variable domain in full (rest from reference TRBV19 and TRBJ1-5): DGGITQSPKYLFRKEGQNVTLSCEQNLNHDAMYWYRQDPGQGLRLIYYSQIVNDFQKGDIAEGYSVSREKKESFPLTVTSAQKNPTAFYLCASSFEGQGTNQPQHFGDGTRLSIL.

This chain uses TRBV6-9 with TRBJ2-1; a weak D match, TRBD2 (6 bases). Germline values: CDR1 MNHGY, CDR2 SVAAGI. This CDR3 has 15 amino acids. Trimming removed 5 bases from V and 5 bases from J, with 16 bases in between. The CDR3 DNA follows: TGTGCCAGCAGTCCCCGGGTAGCGGATAACAATGAGCAGTTCTTC. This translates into CASSPRVADNNEQFF.

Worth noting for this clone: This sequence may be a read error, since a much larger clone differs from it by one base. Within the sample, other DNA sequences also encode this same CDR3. As DNA, the CDR3 is TGTGCCAGTAGGACTAGCGGCAGCACAGATACGCAGTATTTT. Translating it yields CASRTSGSTDTQYF. The chain has TRBV19 and TRBJ2-3, with 9 bases matching TRBD2. V gave up 6 bases and J gave up 0 bases; unmatched junction bases: 1. This CDR3 has 14 residues. Per the germline V gene, CDR1 is LNHDA and CDR2 is SQIVND (reference sequence).

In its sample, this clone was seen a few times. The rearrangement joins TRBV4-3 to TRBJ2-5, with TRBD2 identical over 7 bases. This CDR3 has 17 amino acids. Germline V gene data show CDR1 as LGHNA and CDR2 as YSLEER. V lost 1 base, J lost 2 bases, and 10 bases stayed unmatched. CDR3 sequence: CASSQGRQAGLQETQYF. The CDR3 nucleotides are TGCGCCAGCAGCCAAGGTCGCCAAGCGGGACTACAAGAGACCCAGTACTTC.

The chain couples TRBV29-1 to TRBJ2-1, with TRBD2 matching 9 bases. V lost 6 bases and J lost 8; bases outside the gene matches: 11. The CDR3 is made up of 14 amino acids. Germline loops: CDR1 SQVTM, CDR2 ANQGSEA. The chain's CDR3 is CSVGLAGAADEQFF. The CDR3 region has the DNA TGCAGCGTGGGGTTAGCGGGAGCAGCGGATGAGCAGTTCTTC.

This chain's CDR3 is CASSLPRNTGELFF. The CDR3 DNA reads TGTGCCAGCAGCTTACCGAGGAACACCGGGGAGCTGTTTTTT. The V call is TRBV7-9, the J call TRBJ2-2; D remains unclear. The CDR3 totals 14 residues. Germline V gene sequence: CDR1 SEHNR, CDR2 FQNEAQ (reference sequence). With 2 bases removed from V and 1 base from J, the gap between germline ends came to 5 bases.

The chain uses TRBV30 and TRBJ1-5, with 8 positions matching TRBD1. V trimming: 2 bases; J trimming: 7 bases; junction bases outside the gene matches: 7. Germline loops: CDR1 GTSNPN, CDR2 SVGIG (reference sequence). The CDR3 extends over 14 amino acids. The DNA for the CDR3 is TGTGCCTGGAGTTCAGGACAGGGATACCAGCCCCAGCATTTT. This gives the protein CAWSSGQGYQPQHF.

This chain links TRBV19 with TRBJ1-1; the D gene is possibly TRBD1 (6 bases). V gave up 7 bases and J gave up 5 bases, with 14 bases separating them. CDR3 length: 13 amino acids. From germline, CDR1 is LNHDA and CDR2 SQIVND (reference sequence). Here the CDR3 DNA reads TGTGCCAGTACTCCGGGGGGCAGAACTGAAGCTTTCTTT. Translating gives CASTPGGRTEAFF.